A selection of T cell receptor beta chains follows, all from one sample in a study of blood T cell repertoires in COVID-19. Measured with immunoSEQ multiplex PCR; TCRdb has only the in-frame clones, and not every one. The table includes some 130,000 clones, approximately 80% detected once. Sequencing was carried out using peripheral blood. These receptors originate from a man in his sixties who had recovered from COVID-19. CDR3s include the opening cysteine and the closing phenylalanine or tryptophan. The D gene is left open where the match is weak. Only part of the rows carry a size: once, few, many, or a class if the clone is expanded.

size	D	V	J	DNA	CDR3
few	TRBD2	TRBV5-4	TRBJ2-1	TGTGCCAGCAGCGAACTAACGGGACTAGCAGGCAATGAGCAGTTCTTC	CASSELTGLAGNEQFF
NA	TRBD1	TRBV6-2/TRBV6-3	TRBJ2-7	TGTGCCAGCAGTTTGACAGGGGGCGACTACGAGCAGTACTTC	CASSLTGGDYEQYF
NA	TRBD1	TRBV4-3	TRBJ2-1	TGCGCCAGCAGCCAAGATCTTACAGGGGGCTCGGGCAATGAGCAGTTCTTC	CASSQDLTGGSGNEQFF
NA	NA	TRBV4-2	TRBJ1-1	TGTGCCAGCAGCCAACCCGGACAGATGAACACTGAAGCTTTCTTT	CASSQPGQMNTEAFF
NA	TRBD2	TRBV7-2	TRBJ2-3	TGTGCCAGCAGCACGAGAGCGGGGGGGAGCACAGATACGCAGTATTTT	CASSTRAGGSTDTQYF
NA	NA	TRBV2	TRBJ2-5	TGTGCCAGCAGTGCAGAACAGGGTGTAGAGACCCAGTACTTC	CASSAEQGVETQYF
once	TRBD2	TRBV2	TRBJ2-3	TGTGCCAGCAGCAGGGAGCTAGCGGGAGGTTTAGATACGCAGTATTTT	CASSRELAGGLDTQYF
NA	NA	TRBV5-1	TRBJ1-2	TGCGCCAGCAGCTTGGCCGGCAGGTCTGGCTACACCTTC	CASSLAGRSGYTF
NA	NA	TRBV5-1	TRBJ1-1	TGCGCCAGCAGCTTGGAGGGGAAAGGAGGGACTGAAGCTTTCTTT	CASSLEGKGGTEAFF
NA	NA	TRBV6-4	TRBJ2-1	TGTGCCAGCAGTGATTCCAGCGACGGCTACAATGAGCAGTTCTTC	CASSDSSDGYNEQFF
once	TRBD2	TRBV27	TRBJ2-2	TGTGCCAGCAGTAGGCCTAGCGGGAGGAACACCGGGGAGCTGTTTTTT	CASSRPSGRNTGELFF
NA	NA	TRBV7-8	TRBJ2-6	TGTGCCAGCAGCTTAGGGGACTTATCTGGGGCCAACGTCCTGACTTTC	CASSLGDLSGANVLTF
NA	NA	TRBV10-3	TRBJ2-7	TGTGCCATCGGAGCCAGTCCCAACGGGGACGAGCAGTACTTC	CAIGASPNGDEQYF
NA	NA	TRBV19	TRBJ1-6	TGTGCCAGTAGTATTTCTTTTTCGCCGGGATCACCCCTCCACTTT	CASSISFSPGSPLHF
NA	NA	TRBV19	TRBJ2-3	TGTGCCAGTACCCCTCCGGCAGGGGCAGATACGCAGTATTTT	CASTPPAGADTQYF
NA	NA	TRBV28	TRBJ1-2	TGTGCCAGCAGTAGTTCCGGGATCGGCTACACCTTC	CASSSSGIGYTF
NA	TRBD2	TRBV6-5	TRBJ2-2	TGTGCCAGCACGGGGGGGATTAACACCGGGGAGCTGTTTTTT	CASTGGINTGELFF
NA	NA	TRBV10-3	TRBJ1-6	TGTGCCATCAGTGCCCAGGAAAGCTCCTATAATTCACCCCTCCACTTT	CAISAQESSYNSPLHF
NA	TRBD1	TRBV18	TRBJ1-1	TGTGCCAGCTCACCACGAACAGGGGTGAACACTGAAGCTTTCTTT	CASSPRTGVNTEAFF
NA	NA	TRBV7-2	TRBJ2-7	TGTGCCAGCAGCTTTCAGGTCCGCTACGAGCAGTACTTC	CASSFQVRYEQYF
NA	NA	TRBV2	TRBJ1-5	TGTGCCAGCAGATTCGCGGCCTCCAATCAGCCCCAGCATTTT	CASRFAASNQPQHF
NA	TRBD1	TRBV11-3	TRBJ2-7	TGTGCCAGCAGCTTGGGGACAGACTACGAGCAGTACTTC	CASSLGTDYEQYF
NA	TRBD1	TRBV7-2	TRBJ2-1	TGTGCCAGCAGCCCAAGGGACAGGGGGCTATACAATGAGCAGTTCTTC	CASSPRDRGLYNEQFF
once	TRBD1	TRBV30	TRBJ1-2	TGTGCCTGGAGTCCCCGGCGACAGGGTACTGATGGCTACACCTTC	CAWSPRRQGTDGYTF
NA	NA	TRBV15	TRBJ2-5	TGTGCCACCAGCAGGGCTAGTCGCGAGACCCAGTACTTC	CATSRASRETQYF
NA	TRBD2	TRBV2	TRBJ2-3	TGTGCCAGCAGGGCCGTACGGGGGGCAGATACGCAGTATTTT	CASRAVRGADTQYF
NA	TRBD1	TRBV2	TRBJ1-2	TGTGCCAGCGGGACAGGTCAAAGCGACTATGGCTACACCTTC	CASGTGQSDYGYTF